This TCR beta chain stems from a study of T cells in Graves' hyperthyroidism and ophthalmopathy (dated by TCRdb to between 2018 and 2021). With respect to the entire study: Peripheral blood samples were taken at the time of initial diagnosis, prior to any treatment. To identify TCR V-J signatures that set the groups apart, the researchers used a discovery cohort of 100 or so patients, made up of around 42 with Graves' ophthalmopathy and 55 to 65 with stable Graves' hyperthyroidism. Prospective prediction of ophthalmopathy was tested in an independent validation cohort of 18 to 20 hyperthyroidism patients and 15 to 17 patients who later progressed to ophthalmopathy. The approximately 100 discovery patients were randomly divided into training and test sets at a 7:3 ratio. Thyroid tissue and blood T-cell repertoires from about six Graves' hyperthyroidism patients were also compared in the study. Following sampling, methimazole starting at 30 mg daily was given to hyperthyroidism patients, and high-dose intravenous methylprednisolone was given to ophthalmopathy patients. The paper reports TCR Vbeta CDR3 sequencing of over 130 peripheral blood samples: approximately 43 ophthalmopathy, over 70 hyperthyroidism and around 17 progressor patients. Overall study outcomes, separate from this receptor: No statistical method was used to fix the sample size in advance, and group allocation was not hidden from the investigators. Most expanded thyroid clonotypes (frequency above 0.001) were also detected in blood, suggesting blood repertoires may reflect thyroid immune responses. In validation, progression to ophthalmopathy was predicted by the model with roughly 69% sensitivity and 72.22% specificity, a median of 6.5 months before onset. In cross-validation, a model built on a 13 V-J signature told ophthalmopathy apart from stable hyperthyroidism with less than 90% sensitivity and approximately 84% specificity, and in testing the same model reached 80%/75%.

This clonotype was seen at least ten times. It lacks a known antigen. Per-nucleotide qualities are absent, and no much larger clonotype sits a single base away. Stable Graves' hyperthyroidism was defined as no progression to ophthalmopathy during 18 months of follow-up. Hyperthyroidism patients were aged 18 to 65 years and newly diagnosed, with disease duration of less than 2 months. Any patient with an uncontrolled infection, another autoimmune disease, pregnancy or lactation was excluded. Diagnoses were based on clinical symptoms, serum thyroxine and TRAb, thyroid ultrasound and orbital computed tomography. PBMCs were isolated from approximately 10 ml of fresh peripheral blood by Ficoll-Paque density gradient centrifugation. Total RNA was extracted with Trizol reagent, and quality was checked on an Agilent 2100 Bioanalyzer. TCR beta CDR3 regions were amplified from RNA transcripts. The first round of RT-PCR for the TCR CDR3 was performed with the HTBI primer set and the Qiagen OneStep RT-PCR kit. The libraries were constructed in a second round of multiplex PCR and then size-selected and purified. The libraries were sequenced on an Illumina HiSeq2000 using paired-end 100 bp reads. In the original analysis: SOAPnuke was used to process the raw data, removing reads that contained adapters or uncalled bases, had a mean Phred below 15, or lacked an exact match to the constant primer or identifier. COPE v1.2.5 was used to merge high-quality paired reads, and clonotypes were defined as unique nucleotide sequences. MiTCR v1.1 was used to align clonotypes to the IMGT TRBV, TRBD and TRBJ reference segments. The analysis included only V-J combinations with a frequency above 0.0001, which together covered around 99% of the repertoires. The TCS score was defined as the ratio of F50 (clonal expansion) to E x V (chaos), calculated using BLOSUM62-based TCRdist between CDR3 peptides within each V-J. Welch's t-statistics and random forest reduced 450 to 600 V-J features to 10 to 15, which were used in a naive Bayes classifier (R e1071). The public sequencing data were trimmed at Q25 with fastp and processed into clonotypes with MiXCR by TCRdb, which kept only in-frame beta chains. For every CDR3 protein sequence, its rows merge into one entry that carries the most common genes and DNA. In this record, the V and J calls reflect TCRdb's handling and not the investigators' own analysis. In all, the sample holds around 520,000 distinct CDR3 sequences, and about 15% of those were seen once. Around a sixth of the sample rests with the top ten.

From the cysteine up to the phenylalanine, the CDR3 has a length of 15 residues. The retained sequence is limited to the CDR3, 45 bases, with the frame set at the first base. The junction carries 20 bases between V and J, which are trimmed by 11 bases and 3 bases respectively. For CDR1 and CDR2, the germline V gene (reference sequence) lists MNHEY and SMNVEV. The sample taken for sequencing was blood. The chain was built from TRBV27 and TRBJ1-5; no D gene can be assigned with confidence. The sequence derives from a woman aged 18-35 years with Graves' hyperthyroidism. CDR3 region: CASSPLGQFNQPQHF. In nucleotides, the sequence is TGTGCCTCCTCCCCTCTTGGGCAATTCAATCAGCCCCAGCATTTT.